The sequence of this TCR beta chain was determined in a study of T cells in Graves' hyperthyroidism and ophthalmopathy. The study, taken as a whole, reports: From stable hyperthyroidism, ophthalmopathy was set apart by a 13 V-J model. Within blood appeared most thyroid clonotypes that had expanded above 0.001.

This clonotype has at least ten counts. Its cognate antigen is unknown. Criteria for exclusion of patients were uncontrolled infection, other autoimmune disease, pregnancy or lactation. Clinical symptoms, serum thyroxine and TRAb, thyroid ultrasound and orbital computed tomography together formed the diagnostic basis. Unmatched junction bases numbered 13, after V lost 7 bases and J lost 3 bases. This CDR3 has 18 residues. The germline CDR1 and CDR2 sequences are MNHNY and SVGAGI (reference sequence). The investigators amplified TCR beta CDR3 regions from RNA transcripts. TCR CDR3 underwent first-round RT-PCR with the HTBI primer set. MiXCR, applied by TCRdb to the multiplex PCR reads, yields one record per CDR3 protein. The data show roughly 500,000 distinct CDR3 sequences, with roughly 46% seen just once and under 20% held by the top ten.

The rearrangement joins TRBV6-6 to TRBJ2-7; 15 bases are shared with TRBD2. The source is an adult woman with Graves' disease, either hyperthyroidism or ophthalmopathy (not recorded which). Sequenced input: peripheral blood or thyroid tissue (not recorded which). DNA for the CDR3: TGTGCCAGCAACACACCGGGACTAGCGGGAGGATCCGTCTACGAGCAGTACTTC. It codes for CASNTPGLAGGSVYEQYF.